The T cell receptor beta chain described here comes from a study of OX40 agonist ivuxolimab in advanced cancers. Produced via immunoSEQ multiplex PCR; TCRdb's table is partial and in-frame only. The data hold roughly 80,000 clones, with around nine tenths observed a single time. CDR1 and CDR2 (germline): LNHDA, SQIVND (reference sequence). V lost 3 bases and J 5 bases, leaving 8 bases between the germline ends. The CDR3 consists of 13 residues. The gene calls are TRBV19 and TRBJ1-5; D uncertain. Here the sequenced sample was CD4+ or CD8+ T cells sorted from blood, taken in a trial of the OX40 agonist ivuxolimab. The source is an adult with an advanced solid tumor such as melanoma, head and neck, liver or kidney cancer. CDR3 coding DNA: TGTGCCAGTAGTATCGGGAAGGATCAGCCCCAGCATTTT. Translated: CASSIGKDQPQHF. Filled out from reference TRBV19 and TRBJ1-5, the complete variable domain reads DGGITQSPKYLFRKEGQNVTLSCEQNLNHDAMYWYRQDPGQGLRLIYYSQIVNDFQKGDIAEGYSVSREKKESFPLTVTSAQKNPTAFYLCASSIGKDQPQHFGDGTRLSIL.